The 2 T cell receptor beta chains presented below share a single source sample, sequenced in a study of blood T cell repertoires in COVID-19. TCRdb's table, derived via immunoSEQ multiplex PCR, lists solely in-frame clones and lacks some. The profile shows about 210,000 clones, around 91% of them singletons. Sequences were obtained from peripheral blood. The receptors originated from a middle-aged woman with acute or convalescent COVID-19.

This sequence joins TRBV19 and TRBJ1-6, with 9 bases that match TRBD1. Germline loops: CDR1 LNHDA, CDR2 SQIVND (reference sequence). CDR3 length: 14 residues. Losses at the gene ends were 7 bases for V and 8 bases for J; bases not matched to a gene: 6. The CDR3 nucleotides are TGTGCCAGTACCGAGGGACAGGGATATTCACCCCTCCACTTT. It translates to CASTEGQGYSPLHF.

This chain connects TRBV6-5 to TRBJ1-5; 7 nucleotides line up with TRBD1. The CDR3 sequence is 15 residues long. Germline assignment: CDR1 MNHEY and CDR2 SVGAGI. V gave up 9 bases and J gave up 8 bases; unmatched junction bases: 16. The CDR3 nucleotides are TGTGCCAGTTCCTCGGGACAGCTCGTAGGAAAGCCCCAGCATTTT. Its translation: CASSSGQLVGKPQHF.